Listed below are T cell receptor beta chains from one sample, sequenced in a study of shared clonotypes between healthy human individuals. Profiled with immunoSEQ multiplex PCR; TCRdb holds only in-frame clones, not every one. The sample contains 980,000 or so clones, 76% of which appear only once. The specimen was memory CD4+ T cells sorted from blood. The receptor source for this set is a man younger than 30 in good health. Each CDR3 is given with its conserved first and last residue. A D gene is named only where the DNA matches it firmly. Rows give clone size only sometimes, using once, few, many, or a class for an expanded clone.

J | length | size | V | D | CDR3 | DNA
TRBJ2-3 | 15 | . | TRBV5-1 | . | CASSLGRTSTDTQYF | TGCGCCAGCAGCTTGGGCAGGACTAGCACAGATACGCAGTATTTT
TRBJ2-7 | 12 | . | TRBV29-1 | TRBD1 | CSVEQGAHEQYF | TGCAGCGTTGAACAGGGGGCCCACGAGCAGTACTTC
TRBJ2-2 | 16 | . | TRBV5-1 | TRBD2 | CASSSPGGESTGELFF | TGCGCCAGCAGCTCTCCGGGAGGGGAGAGCACCGGGGAGCTGTTTTTT
TRBJ1-4 | 14 | . | TRBV6-5 | . | CASSYFQGFEKLFF | TGTGCCAGCAGTTACTTCCAGGGTTTTGAAAAACTGTTTTTT
TRBJ2-7 | 14 | many | TRBV4-3 | . | CASSQDYGGREQYF | TGCGCCAGCAGCCAAGATTATGGGGGACGTGAGCAGTACTTC
TRBJ2-7 | 12 | few | TRBV6-6 | TRBD2 | CASKGGPYEQYF | TGTGCCAGCAAGGGAGGGCCTTACGAGCAGTACTTC
TRBJ1-2 | 11 | . | TRBV6-1 | . | CASSDDFGYTF | TGTGCCAGCAGTGATGATTTTGGCTACACCTTC
TRBJ2-2 | 16 | . | TRBV7-9 | . | CASTQGDRLVPGELFF | TGTGCCAGCACCCAGGGGGACAGACTAGTTCCCGGGGAGCTGTTTTTT
TRBJ1-4 | 14 | . | TRBV2 | . | CASKWESLMKNLFF | TGTGCCAGCAAATGGGAGTCTCTAATGAAAAATCTGTTTTTT
TRBJ2-7 | 16 | . | TRBV9 | TRBD2 | CASSVGLAGGPEEQYF | TGTGCCAGCAGCGTAGGTCTCGCGGGAGGGCCGGAAGAGCAGTACTTC
TRBJ2-1 | 14 | . | TRBV30 | . | CAWSSGSSYNEQFF | TGTGCCTGGAGCTCAGGGAGCTCCTACAATGAGCAGTTCTTC
TRBJ2-3 | 12 | . | TRBV11-2 | . | CASSLARDTQYF | TGTGCCAGCAGCTTAGCGCGAGATACGCAGTATTTT
TRBJ2-7 | 13 | . | TRBV7-2 | . | CASSSTGSHEQYF | TGTGCCAGCAGCTCGACAGGTTCCCACGAGCAGTACTTC
TRBJ2-6 | 15 | . | TRBV27 | . | CASSPTVAGANVLTF | TGTGCCAGCAGTCCGACAGTAGCTGGGGCCAACGTCCTGACTTTC
TRBJ2-7 | 15 | . | TRBV6-1 | TRBD1 | CASSGDPGQGYEQYF | TGTGCCAGCAGTGGGGACCCCGGACAGGGATACGAGCAGTACTTC
TRBJ2-4 | 14 | . | TRBV11-2 | TRBD2 | CASRLTGTTNIQYF | TGTGCCAGCAGGCTAACCGGGACTACAAACATTCAGTACTTC
TRBJ2-7 | 15 | . | TRBV7-2 | TRBD2 | CASSLAPSGRSEQYF | TGTGCCAGCAGCTTAGCTCCTAGCGGGAGATCCGAGCAGTACTTC
TRBJ2-3 | 14 | . | TRBV5-1 | . | CASSLGLETDTQYF | TGCGCCAGCAGCTTGGGGCTAGAGACAGATACGCAGTATTTT
TRBJ2-5 | 14 | once | TRBV6-1 | . | CASRAGAAQETQYF | TGTGCCAGCAGGGCGGGGGCAGCCCAAGAGACCCAGTACTTC
TRBJ2-7 | 16 | . | TRBV13 | . | CASSLLSQPPFHEQYF | TGTGCCAGCAGCTTATTAAGCCAGCCACCCTTCCACGAGCAGTACTTC
TRBJ1-6 | 15 | . | TRBV6-1 | TRBD1 | CASSSTGTGNSPLHF | TGTGCCAGCAGTAGTACCGGGACAGGCAATTCACCCCTCCACTTT
TRBJ2-1 | 12 | few | TRBV21-1 | . | CASNNWANEQFF | TGTGCCAGCAACAACTGGGCCAATGAGCAGTTCTTC
TRBJ1-1 | 13 | . | TRBV5-6 | . | CASSRGLSTEAFF | TGTGCCAGCAGCCGGGGACTGTCCACTGAAGCTTTCTTT
TRBJ1-5 | 12 | few | TRBV9 | TRBD1 | CASSVGTGPQHF | TGTGCCAGCAGCGTAGGGACAGGTCCCCAGCATTTT
TRBJ1-5 | 14 | few | TRBV6-1 | . | CASNSAARYQPQHF | TGTGCCAGCAACTCCGCGGCCCGGTATCAGCCCCAGCATTTT
TRBJ1-2 | 13 | . | TRBV5-6 | . | CASSVGGPYGYTF | TGTGCCAGCAGTGTCGGCGGACCCTATGGCTACACCTTC
TRBJ2-7 | 14 | . | TRBV19 | TRBD2 | CASRPSGSSYEQYF | TGTGCCAGTCGGCCGAGCGGGAGCTCCTACGAGCAGTACTTC
TRBJ2-7 | 15 | . | TRBV28 | TRBD1 | CASSLPGTGAYEQYF | TGTGCCAGCAGCTTGCCCGGGACAGGGGCATACGAGCAGTACTTC
TRBJ2-7 | 14 | . | TRBV6-5 | . | CATYPRASSYEQYF | TGTGCCACTTATCCACGGGCAAGCTCCTACGAGCAGTACTTC
TRBJ1-6 | 8 | few | TRBV20-1 | . | CSASGLHF | TGCAGTGCTAGTGGCCTCCACTTT
TRBJ2-3 | 13 | . | TRBV12-5 | . | CASAPAGPDTQYF | TGTGCTAGTGCCCCCGCGGGGCCAGATACGCAGTATTTT
TRBJ2-7 | 15 | . | TRBV28 | . | CASSSRGFRPYEQYF | TGTGCCAGCAGTAGCCGGGGATTCCGACCCTACGAGCAGTACTTC
TRBJ2-5 | 14 | . | TRBV7-8 | . | CASSPVGGTATQYF | TGTGCCAGCAGCCCCGTGGGGGGAACGGCGACCCAGTACTTC
TRBJ2-7 | 11 | . | TRBV29-1 | TRBD2 | CSVWVGREQYF | TGCAGCGTTTGGGTCGGGAGGGAGCAGTACTTC
TRBJ2-7 | 16 | . | TRBV18 | TRBD1 | CASSRGTGSSSYEQYF | TGTGCCAGCTCCCGAGGGACAGGATCTAGCTCCTACGAGCAGTACTTC
TRBJ2-3 | 14 | . | TRBV7-2 | . | CASSLGASTDTQYF | TGTGCCAGCAGCTTAGGCGCTAGCACAGATACGCAGTATTTT
TRBJ1-4 | 16 | . | TRBV10-3 | TRBD1 | CAISESYRGEGEKLFF | TGTGCCATCAGTGAGTCCTACAGGGGAGAGGGAGAAAAACTGTTTTTT
TRBJ1-2 | 12 | few | TRBV7-9 | . | CASRGANYGYTF | TGTGCCTCGCGTGGAGCTAACTATGGCTACACCTTC
TRBJ2-1 | 21 | . | TRBV9 | TRBD2 | CASSVYGTATSGRSSYNEQFF | TGTGCCAGCAGCGTATATGGGACAGCCACTAGCGGGAGGTCCTCCTACAATGAGCAGTTCTTC
TRBJ1-1 | 16 | . | TRBV5-4 | TRBD1 | CASSLGPSRGLTEAFF | TGTGCCAGCAGCTTGGGGCCCAGTAGGGGGCTCACTGAAGCTTTCTTT
TRBJ1-5 | 13 | few | TRBV19 | . | CATDQGWDQPQHF | TGTGCCACCGATCAGGGCTGGGATCAGCCCCAGCATTTT